These 2 T cell receptor beta chains came from one sample sequenced in a study of blood T cell repertoires in COVID-19. The table came from immunoSEQ multiplex PCR; TCRdb's copy has only in-frame clones and leaves some out. The sample consists of over 60,000 clones, 84% of them appearing once. Sequenced material: peripheral blood. These receptors were obtained from a human donor in a cohort sampled during active COVID-19.

This sequence joins TRBV5-4 and TRBJ2-1; 8 bases are a match to TRBD2. The germline CDR1 and CDR2 sequences are SGHNT and YYREEE (reference sequence). The CDR3 consists of 15 residues. The V segment lost 0 bases and the J segment 6 bases; nucleotides outside the gene matches: 5. The CDR3 loop reads CASSLGGGLFNEQFF. CDR3 nucleotide sequence: TGTGCCAGCAGCTTGGGCGGGGGGCTTTTCAATGAGCAGTTCTTC. The variable domain in full, completed from reference TRBV5-4 and TRBJ2-1, reads ETGVTQSPTHLIKTRGQQVTLRCSSQSGHNTVSWYQQALGQGPQFIFQYYREEENGRGNFPPRFSGLQFPNYSSELNVNALELDDSALYLCASSLGGGLFNEQFFGPGTRLTVL.

The chain uses TRBV3-1 (or the pseudogene TRBV3-2) and TRBJ1-5; D unresolved. There are 12 residues in the CDR3. Trimming removed 3 bases from V and 4 bases from J, with 4 bases in between. CDR1 LGHDT and CDR2 YNNKEL come from the germline V gene (reference sequence). The CDR3 loop reads CASSQQNQPQHF. The CDR3, as DNA: TGTGCCAGCAGCCAGCAGAATCAGCCCCAGCATTTT.